The present T cell receptor (beta chain) was sequenced within a study of memory CD4+ T cells and cytomegalovirus serostatus. Clones were read by immunoSEQ multiplex PCR, and TCRdb kept only the in-frame ones, dropping some. In the table there are more than 35,000 clones, about three quarters of which are singletons. Single viable CD3+CD4+CD8-CD45RO+ cells were sorted as the memory CD4+ T cells. V dropped 2 bases and J dropped 2 bases, with 7 bases sitting between them. Germline CDR1 reads SGHRS; CDR2 reads YFSETQ. The CDR3 loop spans 13 amino acids. This sequence was found in an adult in good health and CMV-seronegative. J is TRBJ1-1 and V is TRBV5-1, with unresolved D. The material sequenced was memory CD4+ T cells from blood. Written as DNA, the CDR3 is TGCGCCAGCAGCTTAAATACCAACACTGAAGCTTTCTTT. It yields the protein CASSLNTNTEAFF.